Shown below are 13 T cell receptor beta chains from a single sample sequenced in a study of blood T cell repertoires in COVID-19. Sequencing used immunoSEQ multiplex PCR; TCRdb keeps in-frame clones, though not all of them. The sample consists of roughly 200,000 clones, 87% of them appearing once. The sequenced material came from PBMCs or T cells enriched from blood (not recorded which). These receptors were obtained from a man aged 18 to 30 with acute COVID-19.

The chain has TRBV19 and TRBJ1-3; 8 nucleotides match TRBD1. Trimming at V came to 5 bases and at J to 1 base, leaving 7 bases not matched to a gene. The germline V gene encodes CDR1 LNHDA and CDR2 SQIVND (reference sequence). The CDR3 is 16 amino acids. The CDR3 DNA is TGTGCCAGTAGTGCGGACAGGGCGGCATCTGGAAACACCATATATTTT. It is translated as CASSADRAASGNTIYF.

The chain has TRBV5-6 and TRBJ2-7; D may be TRBD2 (6 bases). CDR1 and CDR2 (germline): SGHDT, YYEEEE. V gave up 2 bases and J gave up 7 bases, with 16 bases separating them. There are 14 residues in the CDR3. CDR3 in amino acids: CASSFAGRVGEQYF. Here the CDR3 DNA reads TGTGCCAGCAGCTTTGCGGGGAGAGTAGGGGAGCAGTACTTC.

The chain has TRBV19 and TRBJ1-2, with no clear D. From germline, CDR1 is LNHDA and CDR2 SQIVND (reference sequence). The CDR3 is 12 amino acids. The V end was cut by 5 bases, the J end by 4 bases, with 8 bases between. The CDR3 sequence is CASSWAGYGYTF. The CDR3 bases are TGTGCCAGTAGTTGGGCTGGCTATGGCTACACCTTC.

The CDR3 sequence: CASSHTRSSYNEQFF. In nucleotides, the CDR3 is TGTGCCAGCAGTCACACTCGGAGCTCCTACAATGAGCAGTTCTTC. The V and J genes are TRBV28 and TRBJ2-1; D unclear. CDR3 length equals 15 residues. Germline CDR1 and CDR2: MDHEN and SYDVKM. The V and J ends lost 5 bases and 0 bases respectively, with 11 bases between them.

This clone appeared a single time. This sequence joins TRBV4-1 and TRBJ1-4; 7 bases align to TRBD1. The V segment lost 2 bases and the J segment 7 bases; nucleotides outside the gene matches: 16. Germline values: CDR1 MGHRA, CDR2 YSYEKL. The CDR3 sequence is 18 residues long. CDR3 sequence reads: CASSQRDLRVGGFEKLFF. In DNA form, the CDR3 reads TGCGCCAGCAGCCAACGCGATTTAAGGGTAGGGGGCTTTGAAAAACTGTTTTTT.

The CDR3 sequence: CASSFSGRGTGELFF. The CDR3, as DNA: TGTGCCAGCAGTTTTAGCGGGAGGGGCACCGGGGAGCTGTTTTTT. The chain couples TRBV27 to TRBJ2-2, with 11 bases that match TRBD2. The ends lost 3 bases at V and 4 bases at J; junction bases unmatched: 1. This CDR3 spans 15 amino acids. The V gene's germline CDR1 is MNHEY and CDR2 SMNVEV (reference sequence).

The chain uses TRBV28 and TRBJ1-1; possible D gene TRBD1, 5 bases. CDR3 length equals 16 residues. The germline V and J ends were trimmed by 7 bases and 0 bases, with 18 bases remaining between them. Germline CDR1 MDHEN, CDR2 SYDVKM. CDR3 sequence: CASTSLGRGLNTEAFF. Here the CDR3 DNA reads TGTGCCAGCACCTCTCTTGGCCGGGGGTTGAACACTGAAGCTTTCTTT.

This chain connects TRBV7-9 to TRBJ2-7; tentatively, D is TRBD1 (5 bases). CDR3 length: 16 residues. CDR1 SEHNR and CDR2 FQNEAQ come from the germline V gene (reference sequence). Trimming cost V 4 bases and J 4 bases, with 20 bases left between them. CDR3 nucleotides: TGTGCCAGCAGCTACATAGGGCAGGGTGTTAGGTACGAGCAGTACTTC. Translating gives CASSYIGQGVRYEQYF.

This clone appeared once. The chain is built from TRBV4-1 and TRBJ1-1; D not certain. Trimming removed 0 bases at V and 4 bases at J, with 9 bases between. The CDR3 runs to 14 residues. Germline V gives CDR1 MGHRA, CDR2 YSYEKL. The CDR3 reads CASSQDVAGTEAFF. Written as DNA, the CDR3 is TGCGCCAGCAGCCAAGATGTTGCGGGCACTGAAGCTTTCTTT.

The genes are TRBV4-1 and TRBJ2-3; unclear D gene. Deletions cut 1 base from V and 0 bases from J, with 5 bases between. The CDR3 contains 14 residues. Germline assignment: CDR1 MGHRA and CDR2 YSYEKL. CDR3 protein: CASSQATSTDTQYF. CDR3 nucleotides: TGCGCCAGCAGCCAAGCTACTAGCACAGATACGCAGTATTTT.

The gene calls are TRBV6-5 and TRBJ2-7; 7 nucleotides line up with TRBD1. After removal of 6 bases from V and 0 bases from J, the junction contained 8 bases not matched to a gene. CDR3 size: 15 residues. The V gene's germline CDR1 is MNHEY and CDR2 SVGAGI. The CDR3 bases are TGTGCCAGCAGCGACAACAGGGGCCTCTCCTACGAGCAGTACTTC. Translated: CASSDNRGLSYEQYF.

This rearrangement joins TRBV4-1 to TRBJ1-1; tentatively, D is TRBD1 (5 bases). The germline V gene has CDR1 MGHRA and CDR2 YSYEKL. Trimming shortened V by 5 bases and J by 4 bases, and 11 bases separated the two germline ends. This CDR3 region has 13 residues. The DNA for the CDR3 is TGCGCCAGCAGCACTCCGACAGCCACTGAAGCTTTCTTT. Encoded protein: CASSTPTATEAFF.

The chain is built from TRBV11-3 and TRBJ2-5; 7 bases fit TRBD1. Trimming took 5 bases from V and 2 from J; bases not matched to a gene: 11. The CDR3 loop spans 16 amino acids. Germline values: CDR1 SGHNT, CDR2 YENEEA. The CDR3 is CASSPRTGEVQETQYF. The CDR3 DNA follows: TGTGCCAGCAGCCCACGGACAGGAGAGGTTCAAGAGACCCAGTACTTC.